This paragraph covers one T cell receptor (beta chain) sequence. This record belongs to a study of shared clonotypes between healthy human individuals. Sequencing used immunoSEQ multiplex PCR; TCRdb keeps in-frame clones, though not all of them. The table has 2 million to 3 million clones, over 85% seen once; the top ten hold about 0.38%. Input material: naive CD4+ T cells from PBMCs. Regarding subset: CD45RA+ positively selected. The sequence was collected from a man between 18 and 35 years old in good health. Some clones in this sample may be carry-over from other donors' samples.

In DNA, the CDR3 is TGTGCCAGCAGTGTACGTCTAGCGGGATACAATGAGCAGTTCTTC. It translates to CASSVRLAGYNEQFF. This chain connects TRBV6-4 to TRBJ2-1; 9 nucleotides align to TRBD2. CDR3 length: 15 residues. Per germline, CDR1 MRHNA and CDR2 SNTAGT. The V gene end was trimmed by 4 bases and the J gene end by 4 bases; junction bases not matched to a gene: 5.